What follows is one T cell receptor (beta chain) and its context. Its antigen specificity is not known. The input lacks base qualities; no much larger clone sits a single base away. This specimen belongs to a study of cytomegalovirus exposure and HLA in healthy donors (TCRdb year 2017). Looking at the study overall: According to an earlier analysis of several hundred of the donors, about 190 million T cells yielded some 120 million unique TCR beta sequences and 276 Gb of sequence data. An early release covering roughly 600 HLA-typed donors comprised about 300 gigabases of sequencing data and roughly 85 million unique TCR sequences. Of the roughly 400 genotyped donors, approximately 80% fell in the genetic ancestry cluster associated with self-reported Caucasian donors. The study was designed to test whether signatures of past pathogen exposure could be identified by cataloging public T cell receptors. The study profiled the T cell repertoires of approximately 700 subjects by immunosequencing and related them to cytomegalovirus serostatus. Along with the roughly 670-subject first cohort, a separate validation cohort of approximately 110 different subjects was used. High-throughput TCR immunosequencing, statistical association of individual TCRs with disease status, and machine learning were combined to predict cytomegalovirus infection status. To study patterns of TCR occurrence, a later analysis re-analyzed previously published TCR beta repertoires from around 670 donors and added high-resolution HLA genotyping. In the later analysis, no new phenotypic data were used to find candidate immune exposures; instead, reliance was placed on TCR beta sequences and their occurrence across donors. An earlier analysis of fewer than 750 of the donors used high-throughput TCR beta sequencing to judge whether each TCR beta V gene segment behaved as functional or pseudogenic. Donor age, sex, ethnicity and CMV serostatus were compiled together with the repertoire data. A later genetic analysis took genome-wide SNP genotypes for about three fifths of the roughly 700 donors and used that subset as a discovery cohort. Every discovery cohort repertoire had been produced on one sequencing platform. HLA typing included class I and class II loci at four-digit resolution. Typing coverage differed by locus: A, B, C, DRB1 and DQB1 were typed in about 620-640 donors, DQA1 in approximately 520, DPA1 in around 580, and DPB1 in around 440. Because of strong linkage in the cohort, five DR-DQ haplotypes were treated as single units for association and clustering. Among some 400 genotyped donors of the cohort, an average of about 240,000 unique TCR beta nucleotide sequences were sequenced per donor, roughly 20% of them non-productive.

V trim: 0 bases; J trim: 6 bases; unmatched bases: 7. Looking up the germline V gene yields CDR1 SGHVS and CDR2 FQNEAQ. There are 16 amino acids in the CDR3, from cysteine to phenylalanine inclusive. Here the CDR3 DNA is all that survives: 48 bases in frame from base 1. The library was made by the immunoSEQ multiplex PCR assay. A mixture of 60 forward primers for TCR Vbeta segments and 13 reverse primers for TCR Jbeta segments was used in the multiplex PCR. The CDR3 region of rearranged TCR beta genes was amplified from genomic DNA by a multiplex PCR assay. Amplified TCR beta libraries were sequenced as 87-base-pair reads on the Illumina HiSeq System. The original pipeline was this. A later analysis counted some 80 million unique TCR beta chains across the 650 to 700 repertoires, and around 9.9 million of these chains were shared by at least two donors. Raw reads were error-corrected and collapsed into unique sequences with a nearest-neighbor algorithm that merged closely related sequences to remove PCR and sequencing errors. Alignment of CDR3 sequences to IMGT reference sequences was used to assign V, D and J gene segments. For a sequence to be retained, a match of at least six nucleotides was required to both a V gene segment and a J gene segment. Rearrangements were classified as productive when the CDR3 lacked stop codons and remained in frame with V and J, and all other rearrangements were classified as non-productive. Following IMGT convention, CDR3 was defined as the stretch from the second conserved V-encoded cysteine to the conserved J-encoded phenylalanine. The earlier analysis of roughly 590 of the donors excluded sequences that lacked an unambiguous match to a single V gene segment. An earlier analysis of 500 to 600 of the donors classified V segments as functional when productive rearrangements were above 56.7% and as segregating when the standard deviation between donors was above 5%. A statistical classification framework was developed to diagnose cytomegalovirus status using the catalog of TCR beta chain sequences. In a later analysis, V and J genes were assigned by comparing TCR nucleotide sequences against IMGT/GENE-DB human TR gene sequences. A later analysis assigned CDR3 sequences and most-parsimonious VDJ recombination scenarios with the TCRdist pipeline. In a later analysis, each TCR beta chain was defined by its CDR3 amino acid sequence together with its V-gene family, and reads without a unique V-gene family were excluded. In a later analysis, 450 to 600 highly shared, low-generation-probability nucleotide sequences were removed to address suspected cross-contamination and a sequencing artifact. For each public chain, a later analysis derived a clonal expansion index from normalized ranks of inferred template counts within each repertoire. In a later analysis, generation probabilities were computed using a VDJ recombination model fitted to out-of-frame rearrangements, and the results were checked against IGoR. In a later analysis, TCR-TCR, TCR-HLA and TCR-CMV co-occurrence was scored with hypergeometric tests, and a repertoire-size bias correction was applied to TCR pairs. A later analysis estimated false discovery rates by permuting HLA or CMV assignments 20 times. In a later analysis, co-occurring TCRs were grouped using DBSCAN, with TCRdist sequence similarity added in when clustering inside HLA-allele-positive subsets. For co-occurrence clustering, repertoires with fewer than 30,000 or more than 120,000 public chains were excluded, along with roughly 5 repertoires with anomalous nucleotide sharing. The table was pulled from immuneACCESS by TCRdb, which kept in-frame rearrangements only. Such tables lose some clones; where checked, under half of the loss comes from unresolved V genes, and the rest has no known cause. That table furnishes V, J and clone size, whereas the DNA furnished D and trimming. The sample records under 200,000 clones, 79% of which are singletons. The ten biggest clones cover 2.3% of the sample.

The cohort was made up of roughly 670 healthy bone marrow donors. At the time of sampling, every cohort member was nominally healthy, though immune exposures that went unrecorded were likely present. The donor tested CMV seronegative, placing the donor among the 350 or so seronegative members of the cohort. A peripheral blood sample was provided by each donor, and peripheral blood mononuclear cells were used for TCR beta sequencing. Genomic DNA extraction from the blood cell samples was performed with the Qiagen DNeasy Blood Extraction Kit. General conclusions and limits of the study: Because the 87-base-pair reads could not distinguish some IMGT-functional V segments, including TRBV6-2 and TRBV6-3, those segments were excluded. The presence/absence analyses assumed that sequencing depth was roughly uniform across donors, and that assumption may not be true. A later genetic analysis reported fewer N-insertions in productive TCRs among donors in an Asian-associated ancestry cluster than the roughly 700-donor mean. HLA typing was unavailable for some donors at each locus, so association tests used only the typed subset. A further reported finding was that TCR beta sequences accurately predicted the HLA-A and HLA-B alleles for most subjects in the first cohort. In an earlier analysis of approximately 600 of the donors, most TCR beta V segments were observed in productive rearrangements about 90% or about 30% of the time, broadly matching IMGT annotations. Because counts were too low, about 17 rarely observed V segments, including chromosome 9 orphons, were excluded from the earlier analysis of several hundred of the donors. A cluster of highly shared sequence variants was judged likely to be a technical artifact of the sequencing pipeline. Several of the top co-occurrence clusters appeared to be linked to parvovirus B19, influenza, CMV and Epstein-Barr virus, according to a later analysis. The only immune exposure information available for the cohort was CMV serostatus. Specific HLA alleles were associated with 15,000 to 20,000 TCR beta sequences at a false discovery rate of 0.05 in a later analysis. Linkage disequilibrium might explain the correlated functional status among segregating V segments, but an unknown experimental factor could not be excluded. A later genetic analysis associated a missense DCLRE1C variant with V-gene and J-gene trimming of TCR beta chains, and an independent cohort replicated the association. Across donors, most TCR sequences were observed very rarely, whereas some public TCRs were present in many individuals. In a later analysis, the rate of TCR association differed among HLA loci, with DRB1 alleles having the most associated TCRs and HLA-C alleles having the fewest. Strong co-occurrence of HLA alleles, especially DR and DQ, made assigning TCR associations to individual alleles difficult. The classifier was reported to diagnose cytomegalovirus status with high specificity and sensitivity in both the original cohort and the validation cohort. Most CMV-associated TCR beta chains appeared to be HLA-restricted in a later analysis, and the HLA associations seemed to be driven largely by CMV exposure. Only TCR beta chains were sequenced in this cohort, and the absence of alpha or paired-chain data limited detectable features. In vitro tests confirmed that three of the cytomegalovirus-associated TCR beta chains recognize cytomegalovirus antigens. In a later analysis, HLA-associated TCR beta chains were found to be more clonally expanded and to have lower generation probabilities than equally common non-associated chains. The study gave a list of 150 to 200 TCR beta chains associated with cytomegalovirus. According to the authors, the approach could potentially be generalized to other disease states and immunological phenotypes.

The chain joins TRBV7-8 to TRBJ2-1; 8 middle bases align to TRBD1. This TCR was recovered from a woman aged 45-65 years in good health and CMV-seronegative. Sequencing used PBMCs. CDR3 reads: CASSLAWTGSSNEQFF. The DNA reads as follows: TGTGCCAGCAGCTTAGCTTGGACAGGGTCAAGCAATGAGCAGTTCTTC.